The clone carrying this T cell receptor beta chain was picked up one time. Clones were sequenced by immunoSEQ multiplex PCR, and TCRdb holds only the in-frame ones, with some missing. This table holds fewer than 800,000 clones, roughly nine tenths found once. This record comes from a study of Ad26.COV2.S vaccination and SARS-CoV-2 variants. Treatment reported: 19 received Ad26.COV2.S at low or high dose, single or two shots; 5 received placebo; per-sample allocation not given. Specimen acquisition occurred on day 63 following the initial vaccine or placebo injection. Sequenced material: peripheral blood, taken in a trial of Ad26.COV2.S vaccine versus placebo. The receptor was derived from a person between 18 and 65 years old who received the Ad26.COV2.S COVID-19 vaccine or a placebo.

CDR3 nucleotide sequence: TGTGCCAGCAGCTTAGGCGGACAGGGCGGGGAGACCCAGTACTTC. This gives the protein CASSLGGQGGETQYF. The chain links TRBV7-6 to TRBJ2-5, with 8 bases that match TRBD1. The CDR3 has 15 amino acids. With V trimmed by 1 base and J by 5 bases, 6 bases remained unmatched. In germline, CDR1 is SGHVS, CDR2 FNYEAQ.